Given below is one T cell receptor (beta chain) in context. Antigen: not known. This entry is derived from a study of blood T cells in healthy people across ages. General study points: Older age coincided with a roughly linear decline in TCR beta diversity per million T cells.

Through a sample-barcoded 5' primer and a J-beta primer mix, a second PCR was run for about 6 to 11 cycles. The template-switch adaptor was a 5' adaptor with 12 random nucleotides. It tagged each cDNA molecule. TCRdb reanalysed the 5' RACE reads using MiXCR and keeps one entry per CDR3 protein. The data contain 1.5 million to 2 million distinct CDR3 sequences, about 50% of them seen just once; the ten biggest clones take up less than 2.5%. Trimming cost V 1 base and J 7 bases, with 17 bases left between them. CDR3 length: 15 amino acids. Germline values: CDR1 DFQATT, CDR2 SNEGSKA (reference sequence). Researchers collected ten milliliters of peripheral blood from every single donor.

Sequencing was performed on blood. The TCR comes from a woman in her 40s in good health. The J gene is TRBJ1-5, the V gene TRBV20-1; D is possibly TRBD1 (5 bases). The CDR3 spells CSARVGRDLGQPQHF. CDR3 DNA: TGCAGTGCTAGAGTAGGTCGGGACTTGGGGCAGCCCCAGCATTTT.